The clone carrying this T cell receptor (beta chain) was seen more than once but under ten times. Its antigen is currently unknown. The germline CDR1 and CDR2 sequences are LGHDT and YNNKEL (reference sequence). V gave up 6 bases and J gave up 2 bases; unmatched junction bases: 9. This CDR3 is built from 16 residues. The data belong to a study of T-cell memory formation after mild COVID-19. Study outcomes and limitations: Certain responding clones were present in pre-infection memory, suggesting participation of cross-reactive memory. The study found balanced CD4/CD8 in clones contracting day 15 to 85 and a CD4+ lean in later expanders.

Using its own MiXCR run on the 5' RACE reads, TCRdb lists one record per CDR3 protein. The sample carries some 410,000 distinct CDR3 sequences, 20% to 30% recorded once. The sequencing input was PBMCs or a T cell subset sorted from them (not recorded which). The sequence was obtained from an adult woman who had mild COVID-19 (a few samples of this study predate the infection). Cell type and time point are not known. The genes are TRBV3-1 and TRBJ2-7; 11 bases map to TRBD2. CDR3 amino acids: CASRGPGTSGPYEQYF. The CDR3 DNA reads as TGTGCCAGCAGGGGCCCCGGGACTAGCGGACCCTACGAGCAGTACTTC.